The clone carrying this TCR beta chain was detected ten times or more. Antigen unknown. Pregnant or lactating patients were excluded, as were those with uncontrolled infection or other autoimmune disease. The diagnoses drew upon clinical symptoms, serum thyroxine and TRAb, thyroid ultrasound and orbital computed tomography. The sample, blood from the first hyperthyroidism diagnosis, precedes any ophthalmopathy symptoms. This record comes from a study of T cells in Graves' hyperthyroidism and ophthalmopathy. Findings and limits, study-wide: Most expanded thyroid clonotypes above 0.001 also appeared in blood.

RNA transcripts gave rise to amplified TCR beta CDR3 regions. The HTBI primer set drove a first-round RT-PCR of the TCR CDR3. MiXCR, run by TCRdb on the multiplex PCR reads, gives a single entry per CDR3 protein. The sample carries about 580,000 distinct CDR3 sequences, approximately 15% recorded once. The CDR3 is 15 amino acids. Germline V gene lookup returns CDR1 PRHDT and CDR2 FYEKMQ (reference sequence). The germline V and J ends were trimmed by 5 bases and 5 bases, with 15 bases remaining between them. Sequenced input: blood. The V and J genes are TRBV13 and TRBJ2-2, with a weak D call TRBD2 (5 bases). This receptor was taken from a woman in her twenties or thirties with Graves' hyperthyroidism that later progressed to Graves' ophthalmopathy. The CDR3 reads CASSRGLVGTGELFF. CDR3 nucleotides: TGTGCCAGCAGCAGAGGACTGGTCGGGACCGGGGAGCTGTTTTTT.